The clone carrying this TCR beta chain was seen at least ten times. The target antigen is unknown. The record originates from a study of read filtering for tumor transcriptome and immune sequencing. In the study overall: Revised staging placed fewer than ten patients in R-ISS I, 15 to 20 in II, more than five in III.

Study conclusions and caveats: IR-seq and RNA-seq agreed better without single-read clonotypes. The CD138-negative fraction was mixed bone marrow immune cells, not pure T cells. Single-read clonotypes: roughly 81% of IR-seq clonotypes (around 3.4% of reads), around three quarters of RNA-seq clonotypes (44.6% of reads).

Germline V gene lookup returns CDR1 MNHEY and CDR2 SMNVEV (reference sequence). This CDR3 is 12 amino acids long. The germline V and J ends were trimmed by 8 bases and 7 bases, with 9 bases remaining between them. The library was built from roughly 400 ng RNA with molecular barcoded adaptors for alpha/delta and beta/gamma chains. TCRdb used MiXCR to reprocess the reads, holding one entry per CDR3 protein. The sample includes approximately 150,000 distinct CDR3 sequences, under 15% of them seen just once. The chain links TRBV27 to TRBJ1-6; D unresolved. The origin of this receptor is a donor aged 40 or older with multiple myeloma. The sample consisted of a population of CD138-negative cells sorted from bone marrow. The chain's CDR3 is CASGWNNSPLHF. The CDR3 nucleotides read TGTGCCAGCGGCTGGAACAATTCACCCCTCCACTTT.